What follows are 14 T cell receptor beta chains derived from one specimen sequenced in a study of T cell responses to AZD1222 COVID-19 vaccine. Profiled with immunoSEQ multiplex PCR; TCRdb holds only in-frame clones, not every one. The table lists 96,000 or so clones, around 89% of them singletons, with about 1.5% in the top ten. The sample in question was peripheral blood, obtained on day 0 of AZD1222 vaccination. Receptor source: an adult in good health.

V usage is TRBV7-3 and J usage is TRBJ1-1, with D hard to call. CDR3 length equals 13 residues. Germline values: CDR1 SGHTA, CDR2 FQGTGA. V gave up 5 bases and J gave up 1 base, with 8 bases separating them. The CDR3 coding sequence is TGTGCCAGCAGCCTTCGTCAGAACACTGAAGCTTTCTTT. Its translation: CASSLRQNTEAFF. The full variable domain, with the rest looked up from reference TRBV7-3 and TRBJ1-1, is GAGVSQTPSNKVTEKGKYVELRCDPISGHTALYWYRQSLGQGPEFLIYFQGTGAADDSGLPNDRFFAVRPEGSVSTLKIQRTERGDSAVYLCASSLRQNTEAFFGQGTRLTVV.

The rearrangement uses TRBV6-6 and TRBJ1-2; TRBD1 matches at 9 bases. CDR1 and CDR2 from the germline V gene are MNHNY and SVGAGI (reference sequence). After removal of 2 bases from V and 8 bases from J, the junction contained 3 bases not matched to a gene. This CDR3 has 13 residues. CDR3 DNA: TGTGCCAGCAGTTACGCCGGGACAGGGGGCTACACCTTC. It is translated as CASSYAGTGGYTF.

The chain carries TRBV2 and TRBJ2-1; no clear D gene. The CDR3 runs 11 residues. Germline values: CDR1 SNHLY, CDR2 FYNNEI. V lost 6 bases, J lost 3 bases, and 3 bases lay in between. In nucleotides, the CDR3 is TGTGCCAGCAGGAACTACAATGAGCAGTTCTTC. It specifies CASRNYNEQFF. The full variable domain, with the rest looked up from reference TRBV2 and TRBJ2-1, is EPEVTQTPSHQVTQMGQEVILRCVPISNHLYFYWYRQILGQKVEFLVSFYNNEISEKSEIFDDQFSVERPDGSNFTLKIRSTKLEDSAMYFCASRNYNEQFFGPGTRLTVL.

The chain combines TRBV6-2 or TRBV6-3 with TRBJ1-5; 7 bases agree with TRBD1. Unmatched junction bases numbered 3, after V lost 0 bases and J lost 13 bases. The CDR3 has 12 residues. Germline values: CDR1 MNHEY, CDR2 SVGEGT. The CDR3 DNA is TGTGCCAGCAGTTACTCTGGGGACAGACAGCATTTT. Encoded protein: CASSYSGDRQHF.

CDR3 region: CASSQGEGDTDTQYF. The DNA of the CDR3 is TGTGCCAGCAGCCAGGGGGAGGGAGACACAGATACGCAGTATTTT. J is TRBJ2-3 and V is TRBV5-5, with D perhaps matching TRBD1 or TRBD2 (7 bases each). The CDR3 spans 15 residues. The germline V gene encodes CDR1 SGHKS and CDR2 YYEKEE (reference sequence). The V end was cut by 4 bases, the J end by 2 bases, with 14 bases between.

This chain's CDR3 is CASSQVGKGTEAFF. The DNA of the CDR3 is TGCGCCAGCAGCCAAGTGGGGAAGGGGACTGAAGCTTTCTTT. The chain is built from TRBV4-1 and TRBJ1-1, with a possible D match to TRBD1 (5 bases). The CDR3 covers 14 residues. Between the trimmed V and J ends, which lost 1 base and 5 bases, there was a span of 11 bases. Per the germline V gene, CDR1 is MGHRA and CDR2 is YSYEKL.

The chain is built from TRBV6-1 and TRBJ1-5; 7 nucleotides line up with TRBD1. The length of the CDR3 is 17 residues. CDR1 MNHNS and CDR2 SASEGT come from the germline V gene. The J segment lost 0 bases and the V segment lost 4 bases, leaving 9 bases of the junction unmatched. The CDR3 here is CASSVAGGPYSNQPQHF. CDR3 bases: TGTGCCAGCAGTGTGGCAGGGGGACCATATAGCAATCAGCCCCAGCATTTT.

The genes are TRBV29-1 and TRBJ1-2; D is perhaps TRBD1 (5 bases). Germline-derived CDR1 and CDR2 are SQVTM and ANQGSEA. V lost 4 bases and J lost 6, with 9 bases in between. CDR3 size: 11 residues. The CDR3 DNA reads TGCAGCGTTGGGGGGTATGATGGCTACACCTTC. Protein product: CSVGGYDGYTF.

CDR3 bases: TGTGCCAGCAGTTTTAGCGGGGTTCGAGGCTATGGCTACACCTTC. This codes for CASSFSGVRGYGYTF. The rearrangement links TRBV28 to TRBJ1-2; D remains unclear. The germline CDR1 and CDR2 sequences are MDHEN and SYDVKM. The CDR3 length is 15 residues. Trimming pared 3 bases from V and 4 bases from J, leaving 15 bases between.

The V and J genes are TRBV28 and TRBJ1-1; weak D call: TRBD1 (5 bases). The ends were cut back, 0 bases at V and 1 base at J, with 6 bases in the middle. Germline V gives CDR1 MDHEN, CDR2 SYDVKM. The CDR3 loop spans 14 amino acids. The CDR3 bases are TGTGCCAGCAGTTTATGGGGGGGGAACACTGAAGCTTTCTTT. Protein product: CASSLWGGNTEAFF.

The chain combines TRBV30 with TRBJ1-1; TRBD1 might be the D (5 bases). CDR1 and CDR2 (germline): GTSNPN, SVGIG (reference sequence). V lost 0 bases and J lost 1, with 18 bases in between. The CDR3 runs 17 residues. CDR3 protein: CAWSVLPGGGGNTEAFF. The CDR3 region has the DNA TGTGCCTGGAGTGTACTCCCCGGGGGTGGAGGGAACACTGAAGCTTTCTTT.

This CDR3 is CASSEAYGGRDYGYTF. CDR3 DNA: TGTGCCAGCAGTGAAGCGTATGGAGGGAGAGACTATGGCTACACCTTC. The rearrangement joins TRBV6-1 to TRBJ1-2; no definite D call. Germline CDR1 and CDR2: MNHNS and SASEGT. CDR3 length: 16 residues. The V end was cut by 0 bases, the J end by 3 bases, with 14 bases between.

CDR3 sequence reads: CASSLAGRYSEAFF. The CDR3 nucleotides are TGTGCCAGCAGCTTGGCAGGACGGTACTCTGAAGCTTTCTTT. V and J are TRBV5-4 and TRBJ1-1; D unclear. This CDR3 comprises 14 residues. Germline CDR1 reads SGHNT; CDR2 reads YYREEE (reference sequence). Trimming shortened V by 0 bases and J by 6 bases, and 12 bases separated the two germline ends.

The chain carries TRBV5-1 and TRBJ1-6; 7 positions agree with TRBD1. The J segment lost 6 bases and the V segment lost 3 bases, leaving 0 bases of the junction unmatched. The CDR3 contains 13 residues. The germline V gene encodes CDR1 SGHRS and CDR2 YFSETQ. The CDR3 sequence: CASSWDSNSPLHF. In nucleotides, the CDR3 is TGCGCCAGCAGCTGGGACAGTAATTCACCCCTCCACTTT. Together with reference TRBV5-1 and TRBJ1-6, the CDR3 gives the full variable domain: KAGVTQTPRYLIKTRGQQVTLSCSPISGHRSVSWYQQTPGQGLQFLFEYFSETQRNKGNFPGRFSGRQFSNSRSEMNVSTLELGDSALYLCASSWDSNSPLHFGNGTRLTVT.